The 9 T cell receptor beta chains listed next were all sequenced from one sample in a study of blood T cells in healthy people across ages. Combining a sample-barcoded 5' primer with a J-beta primer mix, a second PCR ran for roughly 6 to 12 cycles. MiXCR, run by TCRdb on the 5' RACE reads, gives a single entry per CDR3 protein. In the table there are about 770,000 distinct CDR3 sequences, roughly 44% of which are singletons. Sequences were obtained from blood. Source of these receptors: a man aged 60-69 years in good health.

This clonotype was picked up a small number of times. CDR3 in DNA: TGCAGTGCTAGGTCGGGGGAGGTGACCTACGAGCAGTACTTC. Translation gives CSARSGEVTYEQYF. This sequence joins TRBV20-1 and TRBJ2-7; D is perhaps TRBD2 (6 bases). CDR1 is DFQATT, CDR2 SNEGSKA, per germline (reference sequence). V was pared by 3 bases and J by 2 bases, with 14 bases between. This CDR3 contains 14 residues.

This chain uses TRBV20-1 with TRBJ2-2; D is ambiguous. Germline CDR1 reads DFQATT; CDR2 reads SNEGSKA (reference sequence). The CDR3 sequence is 13 residues long. V was clipped by 3 bases and J by 4 bases, with 9 bases between them. The CDR3 is CSASGKITGELFF. CDR3 DNA sequence: TGCAGTGCTAGTGGAAAGATCACCGGGGAGCTGTTTTTT.

The V and J genes are TRBV30 and TRBJ1-4; perhaps TRBD1 as D (5 bases). Trimming cost V 7 bases and J 5 bases, with 17 bases left between them. Germline-derived CDR1 and CDR2 are GTSNPN and SVGIG (reference sequence). The CDR3 sequence is 14 residues long. CDR3 bases: TGTGCCTCGACGGTGACAGCTGGGAATGAAAAACTGTTTTTT. Its translation is CASTVTAGNEKLFF.

With respect to this clonotype: A clone one base away is much larger, so this may be a read error. V gene TRBV5-1 combines with J gene TRBJ2-5; D possibly corresponds to TRBD2 (5 bases). The length of the CDR3 is 14 residues. V was trimmed by 0 bases and J by 11 bases, leaving 17 bases between them. Germline V gene sequence: CDR1 SGHRS, CDR2 YFSETQ. The CDR3 nucleotides are TGCGCCAGCAGCTTGGAGGCTAGCATCAATGAGCAGTACTTC. It is translated as CASSLEASINEQYF.

This clonotype was counted a few times. V and J are TRBV2 and TRBJ2-7, with D hard to call. The germline V and J ends were trimmed by 2 bases and 10 bases, with 9 bases remaining between them. The CDR3 contains 11 residues. Germline-derived CDR1 and CDR2 are SNHLY and FYNNEI. CDR3: CASSEFGHQYF. As DNA, the CDR3 is TGTGCCAGCAGTGAATTTGGTCACCAGTACTTC.

This chain links TRBV20-1 with TRBJ1-1; D is possibly TRBD1 (6 bases). This CDR3 spans 16 amino acids. Trimming removed 3 bases from V and 2 bases from J, with 19 bases in between. Germline CDR1 and CDR2: DFQATT and SNEGSKA (reference sequence). This chain's CDR3 is CSASKQGGLFNTEAFF. CDR3 nucleotides: TGCAGTGCTAGTAAACAGGGAGGCTTATTTAACACTGAAGCTTTCTTT.

Turning to this clonotype: A much larger clone lies one base from this, so it may be a read error. J is TRBJ2-3 and V is TRBV5-1; TRBD2 aligns across 9 bases. CDR1 and CDR2 from the germline V gene are SGHRS and YFSETQ. The CDR3 spans 16 residues. CDR3 nucleotides: TGCGTCAGCAGAACTCGACTAGCGGCTAGCACAGATACGCAGTATTTT. Amino acids: CVSRTRLAASTDTQYF.

This clonotype was counted between two and nine times. The rearrangement uses TRBV4-1 and TRBJ2-5; 7 positions match TRBD2. J was trimmed by 5 bases and V by 0 bases; bases with no gene match: 6. The CDR3 is made up of 15 amino acids. Per germline, CDR1 MGHRA and CDR2 YSYEKL. The CDR3 DNA is TGCGCCAGCAGCCAAGATTGGGGGGGAGGGGAGACCCAGTACTTC. This gives the protein CASSQDWGGGETQYF.

This clonotype was seen only a few times. The chain links TRBV6-2 or TRBV6-3 to TRBJ2-1, with TRBD2 identical over 11 bases. V was clipped by 7 bases and J by 6 bases; unmatched bases: 11. Germline CDR1 MNHEY, CDR2 SVGEGT. This CDR3 region has 16 residues. The CDR3 DNA follows: TGTGCCAGCACTCGATCCGGGACTAGCGGTAGCAATGAGCAGTTCTTC. It encodes CASTRSGTSGSNEQFF.